This entry lists 30 T cell receptor beta chains sequenced from one sample in a study of blood T cell repertoires in COVID-19. Sequencing used immunoSEQ multiplex PCR; TCRdb keeps in-frame clones, though not all of them. The table records approximately 150,000 clones, roughly 84% of them present only once. Sequencing input: peripheral blood. All receptors come from a woman aged 60 to 75 with acute or convalescent COVID-19.

The V gene is TRBV7-2, the J gene TRBJ1-1; D unresolved. V was trimmed by 1 base and J by 2 bases, leaving 8 bases between them. The CDR3 totals 14 residues. Germline CDR1 is SGHTA and CDR2 is FQGNSA. The CDR3 is CASSLGHPNTEAFF. The DNA for the CDR3 is TGTGCCAGCAGCTTAGGACACCCTAACACTGAAGCTTTCTTT.

The gene calls are TRBV7-3 and TRBJ2-3; no clear D gene. Trimming pared 5 bases from V and 4 bases from J, leaving 10 bases between. The germline V gene encodes CDR1 SGHTA and CDR2 FQGTGA. The CDR3 is 13 amino acids. CDR3: CASSREVADTQYF. CDR3 in DNA: TGTGCCAGCAGCCGCGAGGTCGCAGATACGCAGTATTTT. Drawing the rest from reference TRBV7-3 and TRBJ2-3, the complete variable domain is GAGVSQTPSNKVTEKGKYVELRCDPISGHTALYWYRQSLGQGPEFLIYFQGTGAADDSGLPNDRFFAVRPEGSVSTLKIQRTERGDSAVYLCASSREVADTQYFGPGTRLTVL.

V gene TRBV5-6 combines with J gene TRBJ1-4; 9 nucleotides line up with TRBD1. J gave up 7 bases and V 4 bases, and 8 bases lay outside the gene matches. The CDR3 contains 15 residues. Germline assignment: CDR1 SGHDT and CDR2 YYEEEE. The DNA of the CDR3 is TGTGCCAGCAGCACGTGGACAGGGGTCGGTGAAAAACTGTTTTTT. Translation gives CASSTWTGVGEKLFF.

As DNA, the CDR3 is TGTGCCAGCAGCTTACGGGGGGCCATGAACACTGAAGCTTTCTTT. Translated: CASSLRGAMNTEAFF. The chain links TRBV7-8 to TRBJ1-1, with D possibly being TRBD1 (6 bases). Trimming took 2 bases from V and 0 from J, leaving 10 bases between them. The CDR3 extends over 15 amino acids. CDR1 is SGHVS, CDR2 FQNEAQ, per germline.

Points on this clone: One junction end does not reproduce the germline sequence, and a read error may be involved. V gene TRBV3-1 (or the pseudogene TRBV3-2) combines with J gene TRBJ1-2, with no clear D. This CDR3 region has 11 residues. Germline V gives CDR1 LGHDT, CDR2 YNNKEL (reference sequence). DNA of the CDR3: TGTGCCAGCAGCCAAGGCGACCGACAAAGCTTC. Residues: CASSQGDRQSF.

The V call is TRBV7-2, the J call TRBJ2-2, with D tentatively TRBD1 (6 bases). Trimming removed 1 base from V and 6 bases from J, with 9 bases in between. This CDR3 has 14 residues. CDR1 is SGHTA, CDR2 FQGNSA, per germline. CDR3 nucleotide sequence: TGTGCCAGCAGCTTAGTAGCAGGGGCCGGGGAGCTGTTTTTT. It is translated as CASSLVAGAGELFF.

This clone has more than one count but fewer than ten. The rearrangement uses TRBV4-1 and TRBJ1-1; D possibly corresponds to TRBD1 (5 bases). Trimming cost V 1 base and J 10 bases, with 13 bases left between them. This CDR3 is built from 13 residues. CDR1 is MGHRA and CDR2 is YSYEKL in the germline V gene. Here the CDR3 DNA reads TGCGCCAGCAGCCAAGGGGGCGACGATATAGCTTTCTTT. It yields the protein CASSQGGDDIAFF.

This clone has just one count. The chain is built from TRBV5-1 and TRBJ2-2, with D possibly TRBD1 on 6 matching bases. Trimming cost V 0 bases and J 5 bases, with 8 bases left between them. The CDR3 is made up of 14 amino acids. Germline CDR1 is SGHRS and CDR2 is YFSETQ. This CDR3 is CASSLGQATGELFF. As DNA, the CDR3 is TGCGCCAGCAGCTTGGGACAGGCGACCGGGGAGCTGTTTTTT.

The chain couples TRBV6-5 to TRBJ1-6, with 10 bases that match TRBD1. From germline, CDR1 is MNHEY and CDR2 SVGAGI. V lost 0 bases to trimming and J lost 7 bases; unmatched junction nucleotides: 0. The CDR3 spans 15 residues. In DNA form, the CDR3 reads TGTGCCAGCAGTTACTCGGGACAGGGGAATTCACCCCTCCACTTT. This encodes CASSYSGQGNSPLHF.

This clone has just a few counts. This chain uses TRBV5-5 with TRBJ2-7, with D tentatively TRBD1 (6 bases). Germline CDR1 is SGHKS and CDR2 is YYEKEE (reference sequence). The CDR3 spans 14 residues. Between the trimmed V and J ends, which lost 0 bases and 4 bases, there was a span of 11 bases. This chain's CDR3 is CASSLDGQFYEQYF. Written as DNA, the CDR3 is TGTGCCAGCAGCTTGGACGGACAGTTTTACGAGCAGTACTTC.

This CDR3 reads CASSEEGQIPSYEQYF. The CDR3 nucleotides read TGTGCCAGCAGTGAAGAAGGACAGATCCCCTCCTACGAGCAGTACTTC. V is TRBV6-1 and J is TRBJ2-7; D possibly corresponds to TRBD1 (6 bases). The CDR3 covers 16 residues. Germline CDR1 MNHNS, CDR2 SASEGT. Trimming shortened V by 1 base and J by 0 bases, and 13 bases separated the two germline ends.

The chain recombines TRBV2 with TRBJ2-4, with 7 positions matching TRBD1. Trimming at V came to 7 bases and at J to 0 bases, leaving 6 bases not matched to a gene. CDR3 size: 15 residues. Looked up from germline, CDR1 is SNHLY and CDR2 is FYNNEI. The CDR3 sequence is CASTWDSAAKNIQYF. Here the CDR3 DNA reads TGTGCCAGCACCTGGGACAGTGCAGCCAAAAACATTCAGTACTTC.

This rearrangement joins TRBV19 to TRBJ1-1; D might be TRBD1 (5 bases). The V gene's germline CDR1 is LNHDA and CDR2 SQIVND (reference sequence). The CDR3 extends over 15 amino acids. Trimming removed 7 bases from V and 2 bases from J, with 17 bases in between. The CDR3, as DNA: TGTGCCAGTAAGGCGGCAGGGAGGGTTAACACTGAAGCTTTCTTT. It translates to CASKAAGRVNTEAFF. The complete variable domain, with remaining parts taken from reference TRBV19 and TRBJ1-1, reads DGGITQSPKYLFRKEGQNVTLSCEQNLNHDAMYWYRQDPGQGLRLIYYSQIVNDFQKGDIAEGYSVSREKKESFPLTVTSAQKNPTAFYLCASKAAGRVNTEAFFGQGTRLTVV.

The V gene is TRBV29-1, the J gene TRBJ1-1; the match to TRBD1 covers 7 bases. The J segment lost 2 bases and the V segment lost 7 bases, leaving 7 bases of the junction unmatched. The CDR3 consists of 13 residues. Germline CDR1 SQVTM, CDR2 ANQGSEA. In nucleotides, the CDR3 is TGCAGCGCCCGACAGGGTAGAAACACTGAAGCTTTCTTT. Translated: CSARQGRNTEAFF.

The rearrangement joins TRBV11-3 to TRBJ2-5, with D tentatively TRBD2 (6 bases). The V and J ends lost 5 bases and 5 bases respectively, with 15 bases between them. CDR1 is SGHNT, CDR2 YENEEA, per germline. The CDR3 is 14 residues long. CDR3 sequence (DNA): TGTGCCAGCAGCATCAGGGTTGGAGGGGAGACCCAGTACTTC. Amino acid sequence: CASSIRVGGETQYF.

J is TRBJ2-7 and V is TRBV13; 8 nucleotides align to TRBD1. From germline, CDR1 is PRHDT and CDR2 FYEKMQ (reference sequence). The CDR3 is 15 amino acids. V shed 5 bases, J shed 2 bases, and the junction held 8 bases outside the gene matches. CDR3 nucleotide sequence: TGTGCCAGCAGCCCAGGGGTGACAGGGGCCTACGAGCAGTACTTC. Amino acid sequence: CASSPGVTGAYEQYF. Supplemented by reference TRBV13 and TRBJ2-7, the full variable domain reads AAGVIQSPRHLIKEKRETATLKCYPIPRHDTVYWYQQGPGQDPQFLISFYEKMQSDKGSIPDRFSAQQFSDYHSELNMSSLELGDSALYFCASSPGVTGAYEQYFGPGTRLTVT.

This clone was detected only a few times. The V call is TRBV5-6, the J call TRBJ2-7; TRBD1 matches at 7 bases. The CDR3 consists of 14 residues. V trimming: 5 bases; J trimming: 6 bases; junction bases outside the gene matches: 11. In germline, CDR1 is SGHDT, CDR2 YYEEEE. The CDR3: CASSSTGLDGEQYF. For the CDR3, the DNA is TGTGCCAGCAGTTCGACAGGGCTTGACGGCGAGCAGTACTTC. The variable domain in full, with the rest retrieved from reference TRBV5-6 and TRBJ2-7, is DAGVTQSPTHLIKTRGQQVTLRCSPKSGHDTVSWYQQALGQGPQFIFQYYEEEERQRGNFPDRFSGHQFPNYSSELNVNALLLGDSALYLCASSSTGLDGEQYFGPGTRLTVT.

V is TRBV9 and J is TRBJ2-2; the match to TRBD2 covers 15 bases. With 4 bases clipped from V and 6 bases from J, the junction kept 10 bases outside the gene matches. Germline V gene sequence: CDR1 SGDLS, CDR2 YYNGEE. This CDR3 is built from 18 residues. The CDR3 protein is CASSSRSGLAGGPGELFF. In DNA, the CDR3 is TGTGCCAGCAGCTCACGGTCCGGACTAGCGGGGGGGCCCGGGGAGCTGTTTTTT. The complete variable domain, with remaining parts taken from reference TRBV9 and TRBJ2-2, reads DSGVTQTPKHLITATGQRVTLRCSPRSGDLSVYWYQQSLDQGLQFLIQYYNGEERAKGNILERFSAQQFPDLHSELNLSSLELGDSALYFCASSSRSGLAGGPGELFFGEGSRLTVL.

This chain connects TRBV30 to TRBJ1-1; D remains unclear. In germline, CDR1 is GTSNPN, CDR2 SVGIG (reference sequence). Trimming pared 3 bases from V and 4 bases from J, leaving 9 bases between. The CDR3 has 12 amino acids. As DNA, the CDR3 is TGTGCCTGGAGCGACTCGAGCACTGAAGCTTTCTTT. Translation: CAWSDSSTEAFF.

This sequence joins TRBV6-5 and TRBJ2-1; 10 bases fit TRBD2. The CDR3 has 13 residues. The ends lost 6 bases at V and 9 bases at J; junction bases unmatched: 5. CDR1 and CDR2 from the germline V gene are MNHEY and SVGAGI. In DNA, the CDR3 is TGTGCCAGCAGAAGGGGGACTAGCGCTGAGCAGTTCTTC. This codes for CASRRGTSAEQFF.

This sequence joins TRBV6-1 and TRBJ1-4; 7 nucleotides line up with TRBD1. The CDR3 spans 15 residues. The V segment lost 2 bases and the J segment 6 bases; nucleotides outside the gene matches: 6. The germline CDR1 and CDR2 sequences are MNHNS and SASEGT. The CDR3 sequence is CASSERDRTYEKLFF. CDR3 coding DNA: TGTGCCAGCAGTGAAAGGGACAGAACCTATGAAAAACTGTTTTTT.

The CDR3 DNA follows: TGTGCCAGCGGGGCCCCGGAAGGTGAAAAACTGTTTTTT. Residues: CASGAPEGEKLFF. V is TRBV9 and J is TRBJ1-4, with D possibly matching TRBD1 (5 bases). CDR1 is SGDLS and CDR2 is YYNGEE in the germline V gene. Trimming took off 7 bases at V and 7 bases at J, with 14 bases between the two ends. There are 13 residues in the CDR3.

The V gene is TRBV7-3, the J gene TRBJ2-3; 8 nucleotides align to TRBD2. Germline-derived CDR1 and CDR2 are SGHTA and FQGTGA. The CDR3 runs 17 residues. The V and J ends lost 1 base and 3 bases, in that order; junction bases with no gene match: 9. This CDR3 is CASSLRGHGGATDTQYF. The CDR3 region has the DNA TGTGCCAGCAGCTTAAGAGGTCACGGGGGGGCGACAGATACGCAGTATTTT.

The V call is TRBV15, the J call TRBJ2-5; perhaps TRBD1 as D (6 bases). The CDR3 length is 15 residues. V gave up 5 bases and J gave up 2 bases, with 15 bases separating them. Germline CDR1 reads LNHNV; CDR2 reads YYDKDF (reference sequence). CDR3 bases: TGTGCCACCAGCCCGGCTAGCAGGGGTCAAGAGACCCAGTACTTC. Translating gives CATSPASRGQETQYF.

The rearrangement joins TRBV5-6 to TRBJ2-3, with D perhaps TRBD2 (5 bases). Germline assignment: CDR1 SGHDT and CDR2 YYEEEE. V was shortened by 0 bases and J by 4 bases, with 21 bases between the two germline ends. This CDR3 region has 18 residues. In nucleotides, the CDR3 is TGTGCCAGCAGCTTGGACCGGGCGGGTTTAAGGTTTGCAGATACGCAGTATTTT. Amino acid sequence: CASSLDRAGLRFADTQYF. Looking up the rest from reference TRBV5-6 and TRBJ2-3 gives the full variable domain: DAGVTQSPTHLIKTRGQQVTLRCSPKSGHDTVSWYQQALGQGPQFIFQYYEEEERQRGNFPDRFSGHQFPNYSSELNVNALLLGDSALYLCASSLDRAGLRFADTQYFGPGTRLTVL.

The J gene is TRBJ2-5, the V gene TRBV15; D possibly corresponds to TRBD2 (5 bases). Trimming took 5 bases from V and 5 from J, leaving 15 bases between them. Germline-derived CDR1 and CDR2 are LNHNV and YYDKDF (reference sequence). The length of the CDR3 is 14 residues. The CDR3 loop reads CATSLRGGMETQYF. In DNA, the CDR3 is TGTGCCACCAGCCTCCGAGGAGGCATGGAGACCCAGTACTTC.

The chain uses TRBV27 and TRBJ1-2; 8 bases are a match to TRBD1. The germline V gene encodes CDR1 MNHEY and CDR2 SMNVEV (reference sequence). This CDR3 is built from 15 residues. With V trimmed by 6 bases and J by 6 bases, 12 bases remained unmatched. CDR3 nucleotide sequence: TGTGCCAGCAGCCGAACCCCGGACAGGGTGGATGGCTACACCTTC. It specifies CASSRTPDRVDGYTF.

The chain couples TRBV2 to TRBJ2-5; TRBD2 is a possible D gene (6 bases). The V end was cut by 8 bases, the J end by 4 bases, with 11 bases between. CDR1 is SNHLY, CDR2 FYNNEI, per germline. The CDR3 spans 12 residues. The CDR3 region is CASLTSRETQYF. In DNA, the CDR3 is TGTGCCAGCCTGACTAGTCGAGAGACCCAGTACTTC.

The gene calls are TRBV14 and TRBJ2-1, with D perhaps TRBD2 (6 bases). The CDR3 length is 13 residues. CDR1 and CDR2 (germline): SGHDN, FVKESK. The V and J ends lost 0 bases and 12 bases respectively, with 12 bases between them. The CDR3 DNA is TGTGCCAGCAGCCAAGACCTAGCGAAAGCGCAGTTCTTC. It specifies CASSQDLAKAQFF.

The chain is built from TRBV5-1 and TRBJ2-7; TRBD2 is a possible D gene (6 bases). V lost 2 bases and J lost 5, with 17 bases in between. CDR1 is SGHRS, CDR2 YFSETQ, per germline. The CDR3 runs 15 residues. CDR3 amino acids: CASSLTRGGSDEQYF. CDR3 bases: TGCGCCAGCAGCTTAACGAGGGGAGGATCTGACGAGCAGTACTTC.